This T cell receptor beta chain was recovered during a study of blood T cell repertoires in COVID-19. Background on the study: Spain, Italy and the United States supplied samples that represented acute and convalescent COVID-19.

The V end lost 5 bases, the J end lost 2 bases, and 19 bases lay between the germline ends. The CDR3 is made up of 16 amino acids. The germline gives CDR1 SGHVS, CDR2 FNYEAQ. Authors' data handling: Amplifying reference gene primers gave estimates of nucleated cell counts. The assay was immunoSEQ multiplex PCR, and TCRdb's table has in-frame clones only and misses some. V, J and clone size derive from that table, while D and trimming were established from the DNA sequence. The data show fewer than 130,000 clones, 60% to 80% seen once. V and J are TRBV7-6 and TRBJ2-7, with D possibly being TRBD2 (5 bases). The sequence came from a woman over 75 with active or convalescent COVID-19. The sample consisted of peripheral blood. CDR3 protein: CASSHPRSGIPYEQYF. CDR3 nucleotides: TGTGCCAGCAGCCACCCGCGCTCCGGGATTCCCTACGAGCAGTACTTC.